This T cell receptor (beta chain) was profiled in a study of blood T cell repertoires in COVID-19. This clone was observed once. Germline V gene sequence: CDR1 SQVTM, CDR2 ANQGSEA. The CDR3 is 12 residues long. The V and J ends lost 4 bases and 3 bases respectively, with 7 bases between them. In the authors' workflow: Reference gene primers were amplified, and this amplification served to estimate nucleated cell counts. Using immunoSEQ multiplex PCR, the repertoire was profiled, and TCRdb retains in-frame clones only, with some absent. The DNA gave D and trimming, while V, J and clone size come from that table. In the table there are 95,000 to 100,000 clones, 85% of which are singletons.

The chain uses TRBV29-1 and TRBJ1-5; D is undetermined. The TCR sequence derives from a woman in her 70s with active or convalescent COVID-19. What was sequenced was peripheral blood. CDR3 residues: CSVVTPNQPQHF. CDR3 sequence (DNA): TGCAGCGTTGTGACACCCAATCAGCCCCAGCATTTT.